Given below is one T cell receptor (beta chain) in context. The record originates from a study of blood T cell repertoires in COVID-19. Overall study: Donors in the United States, Italy and Spain gave samples during acute or convalescent COVID-19. The cDNA or gDNA used as material had been derived from T cells, B-cell-depleted T cells, or PBMCs.

There are 13 residues in the CDR3. Trimming left V 5 bases short and J 3 bases short, with 11 bases between. CDR1 PRHDT and CDR2 FYEKMQ come from the germline V gene (reference sequence). Seattle-derived patients entered the study during active infection and were followed longitudinally. Source study methods: Quantification of nucleated cells was approximated via reference gene primer amplification. The data were produced by immunoSEQ multiplex PCR, yet TCRdb's version contains in-frame clones alone and is incomplete. V, J and clone size are taken as reported in that table, and D and trimming were inferred from the DNA itself. Of a few hundred thousand clones in the sample, 90% were seen once.

The sequence derives from a woman in her forties or fifties with COVID-19, enrolled during active disease. Material: peripheral blood. The chain recombines TRBV13 with TRBJ2-7; unclear D gene. The chain's CDR3 is CASSALRGYEQYF. In nucleotides, the CDR3 is TGTGCCAGCAGCGCGCTTCGAGGCTACGAGCAGTACTTC. Using reference TRBV13 and TRBJ2-7 for the parts outside the CDR3, the full variable domain is AAGVIQSPRHLIKEKRETATLKCYPIPRHDTVYWYQQGPGQDPQFLISFYEKMQSDKGSIPDRFSAQQFSDYHSELNMSSLELGDSALYFCASSALRGYEQYFGPGTRLTVT.